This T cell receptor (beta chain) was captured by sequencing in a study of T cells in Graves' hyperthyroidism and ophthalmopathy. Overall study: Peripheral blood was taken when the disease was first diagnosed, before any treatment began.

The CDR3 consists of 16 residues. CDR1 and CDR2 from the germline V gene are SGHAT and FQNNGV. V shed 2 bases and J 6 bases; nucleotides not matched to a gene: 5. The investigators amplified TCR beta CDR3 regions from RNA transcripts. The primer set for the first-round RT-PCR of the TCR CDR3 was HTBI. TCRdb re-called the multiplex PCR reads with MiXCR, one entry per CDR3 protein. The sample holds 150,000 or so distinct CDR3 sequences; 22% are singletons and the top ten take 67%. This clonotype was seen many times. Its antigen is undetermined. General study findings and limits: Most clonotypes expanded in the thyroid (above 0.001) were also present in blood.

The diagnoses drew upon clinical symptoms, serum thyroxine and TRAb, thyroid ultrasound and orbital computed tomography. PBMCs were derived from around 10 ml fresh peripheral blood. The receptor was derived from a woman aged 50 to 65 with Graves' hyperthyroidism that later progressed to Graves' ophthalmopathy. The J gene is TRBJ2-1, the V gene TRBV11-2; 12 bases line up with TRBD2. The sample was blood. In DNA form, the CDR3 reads TGTGCCAGCAGCTTAAGCCTAGCGGGAGGGGGCAATGAGCAGTTCTTC. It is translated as CASSLSLAGGGNEQFF.